This T cell receptor (beta chain) was recorded in a study of vaccination and CD4 T cells after COVID-19. Scientists ran DNA taken from cultured CD4+ T cells through the Oncomine TCR Beta short-read assay for sequencing. TCRdb called the PCR reads again in MiXCR, with one record for every CDR3 protein. The sample has under 8,500 distinct CDR3 sequences; roughly 44% are singletons. Note on this clonotype: Its antigen is undetermined.

As to treatment: roughly 11-day PBMC culture with coronavirus spike peptide pools or control peptides (ViraFEST assay). An unexposed donor provided the CD4+ T cells, which were collected before the COVID-19 pandemic (2011-2018). Peptide pools at roughly 11 ug/ml stimulated approximately 2 million PBMCs per well with about 9.5 IU/ml IL-2. This CDR3 has 15 amino acids. V shed 3 bases, J shed 4 bases, and the junction held 8 bases outside the gene matches. Germline V gives CDR1 ENHRY, CDR2 SYGVKD. This clonotype originated in a human donor in good health. Source material: CD4+ T cells from blood, cultured in vitro. This sequence joins TRBV10-3 and TRBJ1-2; 7 nucleotides align to TRBD1. The CDR3 here is CAISESGTVGYGYTF. As DNA, the CDR3 is TGTGCCATCAGTGAATCAGGGACAGTAGGCTATGGCTACACCTTC.